Listed below are T cell receptor beta chains from one sample, sequenced in a study of T cell repertoires in cytomegalovirus infection. TCRdb passed the reads through MiXCR, listing each CDR3 protein once. Of 160,000 or so distinct CDR3 sequences listed, 20% to 30% are singletons. Specimen: PBMCs. The receptors were sampled from a human donor in good health (CMV status not recorded). Some clones in this sample may be carry-over from other donors' samples. Each CDR3 is given with its conserved first and last residue. A D gene is named only where the DNA matches it firmly. Clone size is shown for a subset of rows, as once, few, many or a class of expanded clone.

>TRBJ1-4|-|TRBV28|few
CASSFGRGGVGEKLFF
TGTGCCAGCAGTTTTGGAAGAGGGGGAGTCGGCGAAAAACTGTTTTTT
>TRBJ2-7|-|TRBV5-1|-
CAGSEGAYEQYF
TGCGCCGGTTCTGAGGGGGCCTACGAGCAGTACTTC
>TRBJ2-7|TRBD1|TRBV6-6|few
CASAQGAYEQYF
TGTGCCAGCGCACAGGGGGCCTACGAGCAGTACTTC
>TRBJ1-6|-|TRBV5-6|-
CASSWTEVNSPLHF
TGTGCCAGCAGTTGGACGGAGGTTAATTCACCCCTCCACTTT
>TRBJ1-3|TRBD1|TRBV6-5|-
CASSSGQGRNTIYF
TGTGCCAGCAGCAGTGGACAGGGGAGAAACACCATATATTTT
>TRBJ1-1|-|TRBV28|few
CASTPSRTEAFF
TGTGCCAGCACCCCTTCCCGCACTGAAGCTTTCTTT
>TRBJ1-2|-|TRBV5-5|-
CASSLSRTNGYTF
TGTGCCAGCAGCTTGTCCAGGACCAATGGCTACACCTTC
>TRBJ1-6|TRBD1|TRBV7-2|many
CASSLAGGRKNSPLHF
TGTGCCAGCAGCTTAGCAGGGGGCAGGAAAAATTCACCCCTCCACTTT
>TRBJ1-1|-|TRBV14|-
CASSQDDGRTGAFF
TGTGCCAGCAGCCAAGATGATGGGAGGACTGGAGCTTTCTTT
>TRBJ2-3|-|TRBV7-8|-
CASRDGGMTDTQYF
TGTGCCAGCAGGGACGGCGGAATGACAGATACGCAGTATTTT
>TRBJ1-1|TRBD1|TRBV7-2|many
CASSLSQGSEAFF
TGTGCCAGCAGCTTATCACAGGGGTCTGAAGCTTTCTTT